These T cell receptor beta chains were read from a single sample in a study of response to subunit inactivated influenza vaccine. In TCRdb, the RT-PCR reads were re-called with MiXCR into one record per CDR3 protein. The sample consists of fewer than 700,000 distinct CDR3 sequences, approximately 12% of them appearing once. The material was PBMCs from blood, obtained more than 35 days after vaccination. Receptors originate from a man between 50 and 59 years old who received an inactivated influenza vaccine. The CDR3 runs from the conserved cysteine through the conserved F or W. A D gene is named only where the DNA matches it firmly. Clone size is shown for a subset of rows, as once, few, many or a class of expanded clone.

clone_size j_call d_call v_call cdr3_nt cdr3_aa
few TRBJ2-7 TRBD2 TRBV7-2 TGTGCCAGCAGCTTTGGCTTCGGGACTATACTCTACGAGCAGTACTTC CASSFGFGTILYEQYF
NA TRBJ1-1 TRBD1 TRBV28 TGTGCCAGCAGTCCTACTCGGACAGGGAACACTGAAGCTTTCTTT CASSPTRTGNTEAFF
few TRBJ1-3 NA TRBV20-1 TGCAGTGCTAGAGATATGTCAGGGCGCGGAAACACCATATATTTT CSARDMSGRGNTIYF
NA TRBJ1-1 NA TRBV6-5 TGTGCCAGCAGTTACGGGGGATTGCCAGGCAACACTGAAGCTTTCTTT CASSYGGLPGNTEAFF
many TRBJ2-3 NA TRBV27 TGTGCCAGCAGTCCCTCTTTGCGGGATACGCAGTATTTT CASSPSLRDTQYF
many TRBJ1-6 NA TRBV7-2 TGTGCCAGCAGCCTTAACCCGTGGGGGAGGGATTCACCCCTCCACTTT CASSLNPWGRDSPLHF
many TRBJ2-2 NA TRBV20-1 TGCAGTGCTCGGGATACCGGGGAGCTGTTTTTT CSARDTGELFF
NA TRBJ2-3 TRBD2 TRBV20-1 TGCTGTGCTAGTCCCCGCGGGGGTCTGGGGAGCACAGATACGCAGTATTTT CCASPRGGLGSTDTQYF
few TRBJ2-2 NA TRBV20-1 TGCAGTGCTAGAGATAGAGGTCCTGGGGAGCTGTTTTTT CSARDRGPGELFF
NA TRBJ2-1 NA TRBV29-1 TGCAGCGTTTGGGGGGTATACAATGAGCAGTTCTTC CSVWGVYNEQFF
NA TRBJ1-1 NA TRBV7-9 TGTGCCAATGGACAGATGAACACTGAAGCTTTCTTT CANGQMNTEAFF
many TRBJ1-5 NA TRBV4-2 TGTGCCAGCAGCCGAACGGTGAACAGCAATCAGCCCCAGCATTTT CASSRTVNSNQPQHF
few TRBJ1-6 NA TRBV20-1 TGCAGTGCTAGCGGAATCGGGGAAACCTCTAATTCACCCCTCCACTTT CSASGIGETSNSPLHF
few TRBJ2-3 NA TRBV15 TGTGCCACCAGCAGAGCGGAGGTCGGAGACACAGATACGCAGTATTTT CATSRAEVGDTDTQYF
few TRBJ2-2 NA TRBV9 TGTGCCAGCAGCGTAGATTCCGGGGAGCTGTTTTTT CASSVDSGELFF
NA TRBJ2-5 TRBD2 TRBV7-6 TGTGCCAGCAGCTTACGCCCCGGGACTAGCGGGATTACGCCCCATCGGGAGCAAGAGACCCAGTACTTC CASSLRPGTSGITPHREQETQYF
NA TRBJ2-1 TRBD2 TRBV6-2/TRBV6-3 TGTGCCAGCAGTTATCTACTAGCGGGGATCCGAAATGAGCAGTTCTTC CASSYLLAGIRNEQFF
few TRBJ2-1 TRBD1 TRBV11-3 TGTGCCAGCAGCCCTACCAGGGGGCCGAGCTCCTACAATGAGCAGTTCTTC CASSPTRGPSSYNEQFF
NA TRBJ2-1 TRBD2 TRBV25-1 TGTGCCAGCAGTGATGGGGCCGGGACTAGCGGGAGGAATGAGCAGTTCTTC CASSDGAGTSGRNEQFF
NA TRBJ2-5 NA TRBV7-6 TGTGCCAGCAGCTTACATGGGAGAGAGACCCAGTACTTC CASSLHGRETQYF
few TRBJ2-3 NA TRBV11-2 TGTGCCAGCAGCTTAACAGCGACAGGCACAGATACGCAGTATTTT CASSLTATGTDTQYF
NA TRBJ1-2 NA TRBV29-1 TGCAGCGTAGACCTCAGGGGACGGGTCTATGGCTACACCTTC CSVDLRGRVYGYTF
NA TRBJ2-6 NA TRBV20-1 TGCAGTGCTATCCGGGTGGCTGACAACGTCCTGACTTTC CSAIRVADNVLTF
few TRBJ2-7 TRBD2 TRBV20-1 TGCAGTGCTAGAGATATTGGGGCGGGAGGGCCGCACGAGCAGTACTTC CSARDIGAGGPHEQYF
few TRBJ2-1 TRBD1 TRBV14 TGTGCCAGCAGCCAGCACGGGACAGGCGAGCAGTTCTTC CASSQHGTGEQFF
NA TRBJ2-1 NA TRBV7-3 TGTGCCAGCAGCTTGAACAGGATTTACAATGAGCAGTTCTTC CASSLNRIYNEQFF
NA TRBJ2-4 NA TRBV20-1 TGCAGTGCTACTCCTGGGGGGAACATTCAGTACTTC CSATPGGNIQYF
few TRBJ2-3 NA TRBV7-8 TGTGCCAGCAGCTTCACGTCGGTAGCGGCAAGCACAGATACGCAGTATTTT CASSFTSVAASTDTQYF
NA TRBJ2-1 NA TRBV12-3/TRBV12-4 TGTGCCAGCAGTTTGGGCACATGGGAGCAGTTCTTC CASSLGTWEQFF
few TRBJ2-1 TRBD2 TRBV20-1 TGCAGTGCTGTACGGGGGGGCCTAACTGGCAATGAGCAGTTCTTC CSAVRGGLTGNEQFF
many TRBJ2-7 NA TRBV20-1 TGCAGTGCTAGTCAACCGTCGAGCCTCTACGAGCAGTACTTC CSASQPSSLYEQYF
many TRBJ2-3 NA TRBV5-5 TGTGCCAGCAGCTTACTAGTAAACACAGATACGCAGTATTTT CASSLLVNTDTQYF
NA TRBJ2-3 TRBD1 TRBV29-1 TGCAGCGTTGCTCGGACAGGGGGCGACGGCACAGATACGCAGTATTTT CSVARTGGDGTDTQYF
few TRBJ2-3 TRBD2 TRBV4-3 TGCGCCAGCAGCCTGCAGAGGACTAGCGGGGCCTCCACAGATACGCAGTATTTT CASSLQRTSGASTDTQYF
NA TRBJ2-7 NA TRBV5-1 TGCGCCAGCAGCAACCGGGACGGCCAGTACTTC CASSNRDGQYF
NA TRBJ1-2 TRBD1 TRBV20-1 TGCAGTGCTAAACAGGGGGACTATGGCTACACCTTC CSAKQGDYGYTF
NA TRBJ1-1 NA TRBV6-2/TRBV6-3 TGTGCCAGCAGTTACAGCTCCACCAGGATCACTGAAGCTTTCTTT CASSYSSTRITEAFF
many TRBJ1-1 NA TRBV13 TGTGCCAGCAGCTTAGCGGGCGGGAACACTGAAGCTTTCTTT CASSLAGGNTEAFF
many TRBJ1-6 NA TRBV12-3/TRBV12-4 TGTGCCAGCAGTTTTGGTCCCACCTCCCTCCACTTT CASSFGPTSLHF
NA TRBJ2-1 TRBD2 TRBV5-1 TGCGCCAGCACGACTAGCGGGAGTCAAAATGAGCAGTTCTTC CASTTSGSQNEQFF
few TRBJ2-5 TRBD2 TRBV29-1 TGCAGCGTTGGGCGGACTAGCGGGAGGGCCCAAGAGACCCAGTACTTC CSVGRTSGRAQETQYF
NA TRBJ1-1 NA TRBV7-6 TGTGCCAGCAGCTTAGAGGGGGGCAAGAGCACTGAAGCTTTCTTT CASSLEGGKSTEAFF
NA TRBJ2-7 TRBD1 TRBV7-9 TGTGCCAGCAGCGCGAGAGGGACAGGGCCTTACGAGCAGTACTTC CASSARGTGPYEQYF
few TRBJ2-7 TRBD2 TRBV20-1 TGCAGTGCTGGCAGCGGGAGGGCCTCCTACGAGCAGTACTTC CSAGSGRASYEQYF
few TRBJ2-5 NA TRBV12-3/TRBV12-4 TGTGCCAGCAGTTTTAGTTTAGGCCCCGGTGAGACCCAGTACTTC CASSFSLGPGETQYF
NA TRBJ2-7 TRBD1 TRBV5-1 TGCGCCAGCAGCTTAGGCGGGACAGGCCCCCACGAGCAGTACTTC CASSLGGTGPHEQYF
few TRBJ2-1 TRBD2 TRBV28 TGTGCCAGCAGTTTATACGGGAGGGCCGACAATGAGCAGTTCTTC CASSLYGRADNEQFF
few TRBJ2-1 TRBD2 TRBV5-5 TGTGCCAGCAGCTTGGCCCCGGGGGGCGGGAGGGCTTATAATGAGCAGTTCTTC CASSLAPGGGRAYNEQFF